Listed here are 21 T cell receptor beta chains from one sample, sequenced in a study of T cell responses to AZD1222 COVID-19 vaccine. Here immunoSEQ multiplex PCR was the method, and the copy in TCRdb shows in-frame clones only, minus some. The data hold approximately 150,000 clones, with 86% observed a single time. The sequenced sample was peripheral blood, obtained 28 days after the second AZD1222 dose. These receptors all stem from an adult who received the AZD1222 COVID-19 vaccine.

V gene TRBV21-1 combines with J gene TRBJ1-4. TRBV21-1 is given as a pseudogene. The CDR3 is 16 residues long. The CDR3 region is CASSPYDPATNEKLFF. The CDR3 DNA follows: TGTGCCAGCAGCCCCTACGACCCTGCAACTAATGAAAAACTGTTTTTT.

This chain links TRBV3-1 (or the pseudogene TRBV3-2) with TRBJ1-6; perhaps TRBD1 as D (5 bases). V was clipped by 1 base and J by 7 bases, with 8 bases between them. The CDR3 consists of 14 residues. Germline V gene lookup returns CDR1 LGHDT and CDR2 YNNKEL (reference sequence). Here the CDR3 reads CASSQARVNSPLHF. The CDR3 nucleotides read TGTGCCAGCAGCCAAGCCAGGGTGAATTCACCCCTCCACTTT.

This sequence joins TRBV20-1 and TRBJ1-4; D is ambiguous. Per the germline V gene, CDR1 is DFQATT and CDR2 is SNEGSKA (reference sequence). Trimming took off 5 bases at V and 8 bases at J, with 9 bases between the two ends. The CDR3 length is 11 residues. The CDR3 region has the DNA TGCAGTGCTCCCCTGGGGGAAAAACTGTTTTTT. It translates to CSAPLGEKLFF.

CDR3 amino acids: CAWTLGGPGNTIYF. The CDR3 bases are TGTGCCTGGACCCTGGGGGGGCCAGGAAACACCATATATTTT. J is TRBJ1-3 and V is TRBV30; a weak D match, TRBD1 (6 bases). With 4 bases removed from V and 4 bases from J, the gap between germline ends came to 14 bases. CDR3 length equals 14 residues. Germline values: CDR1 GTSNPN, CDR2 SVGIG (reference sequence).

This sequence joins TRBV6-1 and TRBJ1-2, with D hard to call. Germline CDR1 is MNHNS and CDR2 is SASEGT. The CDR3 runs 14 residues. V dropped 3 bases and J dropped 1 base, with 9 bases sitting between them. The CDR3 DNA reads TGTGCCAGCAGTGAGTCAGCTTTTAACTATGGCTACACCTTC. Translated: CASSESAFNYGYTF.

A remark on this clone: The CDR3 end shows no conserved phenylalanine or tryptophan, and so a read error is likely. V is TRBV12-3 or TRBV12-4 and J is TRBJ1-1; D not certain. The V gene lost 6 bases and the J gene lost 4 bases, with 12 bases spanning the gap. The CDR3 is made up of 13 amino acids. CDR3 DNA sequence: TGTGCCAGCAGCACCCGGGGAGGCACTGAAGCTTTCCTT. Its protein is CASSTRGGTEAFL.

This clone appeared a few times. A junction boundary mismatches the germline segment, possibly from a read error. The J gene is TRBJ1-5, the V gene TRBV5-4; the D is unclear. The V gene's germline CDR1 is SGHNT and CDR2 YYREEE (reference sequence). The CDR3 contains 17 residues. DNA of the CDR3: TGTGCCACCAGCCTTGGCGGGTGGGGAATGGGCAATCAGCCCCAGCATTTT. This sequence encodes CATSLGGWGMGNQPQHF. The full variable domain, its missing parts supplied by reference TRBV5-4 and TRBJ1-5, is ETGVTQSPTHLIKTRGQQVTLRCSSQSGHNTVSWYQQALGQGPQFIFQYYREEENGRGNFPPRFSGLQFPNYSSELNVNALELDDSALYLCATSLGGWGMGNQPQHFGDGTRLSIL.

CDR3: CSAIETGALFFPYEQYF. The CDR3 DNA reads as TGCAGTGCTATTGAGACAGGGGCCCTTTTCTTTCCCTACGAGCAGTACTTC. The chain joins TRBV20-1 to TRBJ2-7; 8 nucleotides line up with TRBD1. The trim removed 4 bases at V and 2 bases at J, leaving 16 bases unmatched. Germline CDR1 reads DFQATT; CDR2 reads SNEGSKA (reference sequence). The CDR3 spans 17 residues.

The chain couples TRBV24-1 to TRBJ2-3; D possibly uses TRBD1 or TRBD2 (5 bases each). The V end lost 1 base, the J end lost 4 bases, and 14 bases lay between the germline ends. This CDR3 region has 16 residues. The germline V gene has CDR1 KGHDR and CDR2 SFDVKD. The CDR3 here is CATSDFEGPRPDTQYF. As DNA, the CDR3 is TGTGCCACCAGTGATTTCGAGGGACCAAGACCAGATACGCAGTATTTT.

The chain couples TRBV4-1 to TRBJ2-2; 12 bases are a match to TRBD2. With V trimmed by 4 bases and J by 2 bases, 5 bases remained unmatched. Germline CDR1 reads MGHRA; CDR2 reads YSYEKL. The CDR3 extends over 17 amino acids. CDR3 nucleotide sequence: TGCGCCAGCAGCCCCCGACTAGCGGGGGTTAACACCGGGGAGCTGTTTTTT. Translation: CASSPRLAGVNTGELFF.

The CDR3 sequence is CASSLTQGWSYEQYF. The CDR3 region has the DNA TGTGCCAGCAGCTTAACACAGGGCTGGTCCTACGAGCAGTACTTC. The J gene is TRBJ2-7, the V gene TRBV7-2; D perhaps matches TRBD1 (6 bases). Between the trimmed V and J ends, which lost 2 bases and 1 base, there was a span of 12 bases. This CDR3 has 15 residues. Germline CDR1 SGHTA, CDR2 FQGNSA.

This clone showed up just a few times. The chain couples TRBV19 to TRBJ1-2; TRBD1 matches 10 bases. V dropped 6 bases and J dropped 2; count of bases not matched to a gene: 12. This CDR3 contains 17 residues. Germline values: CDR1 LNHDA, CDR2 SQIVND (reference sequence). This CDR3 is CASSRNTPGQGNYGYTF. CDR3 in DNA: TGTGCCAGTAGCAGAAATACACCGGGACAGGGGAACTATGGCTACACCTTC.

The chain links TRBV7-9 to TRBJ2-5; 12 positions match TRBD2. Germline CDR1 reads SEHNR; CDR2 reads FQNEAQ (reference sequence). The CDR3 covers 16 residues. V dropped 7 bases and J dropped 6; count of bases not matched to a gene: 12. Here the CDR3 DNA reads TGTGCCAGCATGCCCCGTCCGACTAGCGGGAGCAAGACCCAGTACTTC. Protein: CASMPRPTSGSKTQYF. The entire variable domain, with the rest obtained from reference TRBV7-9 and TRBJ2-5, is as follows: DTGVSQNPRHKITKRGQNVTFRCDPISEHNRLYWYRQTLGQGPEFLTYFQNEAQLEKSRLLSDRFSAERPKGSFSTLEIQRTEQGDSAMYLCASMPRPTSGSKTQYFGPGTRLLVL.

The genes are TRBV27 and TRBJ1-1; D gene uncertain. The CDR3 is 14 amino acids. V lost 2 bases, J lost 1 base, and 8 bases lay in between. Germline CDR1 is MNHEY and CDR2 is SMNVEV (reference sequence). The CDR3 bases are TGTGCCAGCAGTTTAACGGCGGAGAACACTGAAGCTTTCTTT. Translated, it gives CASSLTAENTEAFF.

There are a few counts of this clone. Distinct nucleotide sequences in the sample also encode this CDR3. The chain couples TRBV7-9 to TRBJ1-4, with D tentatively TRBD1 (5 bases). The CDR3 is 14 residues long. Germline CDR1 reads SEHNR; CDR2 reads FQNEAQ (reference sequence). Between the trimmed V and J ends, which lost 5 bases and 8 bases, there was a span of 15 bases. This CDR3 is CASSPGGGDEKLFF. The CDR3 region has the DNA TGTGCCAGCAGCCCTGGGGGTGGGGACGAAAAACTGTTTTTT.

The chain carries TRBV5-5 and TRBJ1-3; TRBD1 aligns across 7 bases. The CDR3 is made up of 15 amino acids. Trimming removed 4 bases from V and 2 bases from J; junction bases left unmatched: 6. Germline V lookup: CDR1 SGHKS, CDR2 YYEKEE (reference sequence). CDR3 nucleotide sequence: TGTGCCAGCAGCCTTACGACAGGGACTGGAAACACCATATATTTT. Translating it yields CASSLTTGTGNTIYF.

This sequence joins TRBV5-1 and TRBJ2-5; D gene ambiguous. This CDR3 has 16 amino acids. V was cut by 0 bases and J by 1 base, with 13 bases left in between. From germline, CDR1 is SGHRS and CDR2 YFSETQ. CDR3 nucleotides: TGCGCCAGCAGCTTGGCGCCGGGCGGTACCCAAGAGACCCAGTACTTC. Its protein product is CASSLAPGGTQETQYF.

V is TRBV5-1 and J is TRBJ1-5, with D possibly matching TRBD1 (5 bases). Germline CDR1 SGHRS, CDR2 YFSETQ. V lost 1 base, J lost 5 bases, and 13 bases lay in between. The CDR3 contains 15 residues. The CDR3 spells CASSLTPWGDQPQHF. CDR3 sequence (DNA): TGCGCCAGCAGCTTGACTCCGTGGGGGGATCAGCCCCAGCATTTT.

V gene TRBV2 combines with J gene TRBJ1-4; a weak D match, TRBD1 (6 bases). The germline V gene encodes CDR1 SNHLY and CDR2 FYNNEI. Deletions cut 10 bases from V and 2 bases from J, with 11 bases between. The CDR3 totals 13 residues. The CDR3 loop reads CANGDITNEKLFF. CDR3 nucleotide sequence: TGTGCCAATGGGGACATCACTAATGAAAAACTGTTTTTT. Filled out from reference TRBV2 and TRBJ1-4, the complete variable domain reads EPEVTQTPSHQVTQMGQEVILRCVPISNHLYFYWYRQILGQKVEFLVSFYNNEISEKSEIFDDQFSVERPDGSNFTLKIRSTKLEDSAMYFCANGDITNEKLFFGSGTQLSVL.

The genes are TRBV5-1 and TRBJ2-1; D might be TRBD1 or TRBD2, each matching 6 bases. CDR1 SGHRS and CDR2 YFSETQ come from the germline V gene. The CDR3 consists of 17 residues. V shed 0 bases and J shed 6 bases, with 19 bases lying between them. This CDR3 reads CASSLEGGTFPPNEQFF. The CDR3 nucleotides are TGCGCCAGCAGCTTGGAAGGAGGGACATTTCCTCCCAATGAGCAGTTCTTC.

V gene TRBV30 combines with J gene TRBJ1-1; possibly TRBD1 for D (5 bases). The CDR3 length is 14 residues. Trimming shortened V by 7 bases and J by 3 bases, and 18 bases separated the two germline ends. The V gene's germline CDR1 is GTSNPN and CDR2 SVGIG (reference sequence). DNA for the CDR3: TGTGCCTCCTCATTGTTTGGGGGGGACACTGAAGCTTTCTTT. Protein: CASSLFGGDTEAFF.